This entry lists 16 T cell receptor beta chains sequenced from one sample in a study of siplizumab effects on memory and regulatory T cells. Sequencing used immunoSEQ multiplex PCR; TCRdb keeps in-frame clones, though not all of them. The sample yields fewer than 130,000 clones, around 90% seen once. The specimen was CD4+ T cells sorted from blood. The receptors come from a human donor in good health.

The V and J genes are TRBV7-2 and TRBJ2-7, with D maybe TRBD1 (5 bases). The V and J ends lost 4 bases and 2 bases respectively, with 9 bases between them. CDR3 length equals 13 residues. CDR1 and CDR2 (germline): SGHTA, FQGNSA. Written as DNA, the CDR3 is TGTGCCAGCAGCTCAGGGTCGCCCTACGAGCAGTACTTC. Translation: CASSSGSPYEQYF.

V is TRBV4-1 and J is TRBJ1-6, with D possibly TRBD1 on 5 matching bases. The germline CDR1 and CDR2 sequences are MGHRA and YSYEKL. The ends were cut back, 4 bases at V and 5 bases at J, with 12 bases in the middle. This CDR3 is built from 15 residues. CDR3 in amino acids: CASSPYAGHNSPLHF. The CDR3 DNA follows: TGCGCCAGCAGCCCCTATGCGGGGCATAATTCACCCCTCCACTTT.

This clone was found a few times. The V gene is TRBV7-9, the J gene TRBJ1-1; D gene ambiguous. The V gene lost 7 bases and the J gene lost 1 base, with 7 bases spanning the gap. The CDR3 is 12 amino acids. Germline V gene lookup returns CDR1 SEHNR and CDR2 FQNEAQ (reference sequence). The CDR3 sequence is CASKKENTEAFF. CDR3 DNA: TGTGCCAGCAAGAAAGAGAACACTGAAGCTTTCTTT.

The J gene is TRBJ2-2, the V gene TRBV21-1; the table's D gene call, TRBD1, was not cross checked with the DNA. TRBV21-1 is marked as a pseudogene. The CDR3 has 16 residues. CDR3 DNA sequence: TGTGCCAGCAGCAAAAAGGGGGCGCTTAGGACCGGGGAGCTGTTTTTT. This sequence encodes CASSKKGALRTGELFF.

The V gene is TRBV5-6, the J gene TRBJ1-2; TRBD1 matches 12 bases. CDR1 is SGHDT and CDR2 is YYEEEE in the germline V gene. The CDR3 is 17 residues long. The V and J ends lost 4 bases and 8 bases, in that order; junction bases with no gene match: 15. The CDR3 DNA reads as TGTGCCAGCAGCCCAGGGGACAGGGGGCGGGAGACAAGAGGCTACACCTTC. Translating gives CASSPGDRGRETRGYTF.

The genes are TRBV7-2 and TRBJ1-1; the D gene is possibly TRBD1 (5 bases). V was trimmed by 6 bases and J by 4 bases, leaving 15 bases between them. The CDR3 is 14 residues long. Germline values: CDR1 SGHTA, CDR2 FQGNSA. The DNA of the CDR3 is TGTGCCAGCAGTTCGAGGGGTCCTACCACTGAAGCTTTCTTT. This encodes CASSSRGPTTEAFF.

The chain's CDR3 is CASSLQTWYTGELFF. For the CDR3, the DNA is TGTGCCAGCAGCTTACAGACGTGGTACACCGGGGAGCTGTTTTTT. The rearrangement links TRBV7-9 to TRBJ2-2, with D uncertain. Trimming took off 2 bases at V and 3 bases at J, with 10 bases between the two ends. There are 15 residues in the CDR3. CDR1 is SEHNR and CDR2 is FQNEAQ in the germline V gene (reference sequence). The full variable domain, its missing parts supplied by reference TRBV7-9 and TRBJ2-2, is DTGVSQNPRHKITKRGQNVTFRCDPISEHNRLYWYRQTLGQGPEFLTYFQNEAQLEKSRLLSDRFSAERPKGSFSTLEIQRTEQGDSAMYLCASSLQTWYTGELFFGEGSRLTVL.

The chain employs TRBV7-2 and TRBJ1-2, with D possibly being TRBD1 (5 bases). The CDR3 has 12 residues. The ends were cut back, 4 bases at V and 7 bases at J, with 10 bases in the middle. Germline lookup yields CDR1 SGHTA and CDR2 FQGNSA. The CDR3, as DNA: TGTGCCAGCAGCTCCTACCAGGGTGGCTACACCTTC. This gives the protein CASSSYQGGYTF.

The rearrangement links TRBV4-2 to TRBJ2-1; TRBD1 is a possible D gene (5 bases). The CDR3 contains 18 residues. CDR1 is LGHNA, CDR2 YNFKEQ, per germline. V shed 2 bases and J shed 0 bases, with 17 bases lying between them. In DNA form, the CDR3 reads TGTGCCAGCAGCCAACATTGGGGCGGAGCAAGCTCCTACAATGAGCAGTTCTTC. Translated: CASSQHWGGASSYNEQFF.

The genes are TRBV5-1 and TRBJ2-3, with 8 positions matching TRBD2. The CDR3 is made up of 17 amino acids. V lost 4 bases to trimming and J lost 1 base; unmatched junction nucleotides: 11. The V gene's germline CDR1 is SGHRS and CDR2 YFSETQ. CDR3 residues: CASSPGGGGLGTDTQYF. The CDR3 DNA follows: TGCGCCAGCAGCCCGGGGGGGGGCGGCCTGGGCACAGATACGCAGTATTTT.

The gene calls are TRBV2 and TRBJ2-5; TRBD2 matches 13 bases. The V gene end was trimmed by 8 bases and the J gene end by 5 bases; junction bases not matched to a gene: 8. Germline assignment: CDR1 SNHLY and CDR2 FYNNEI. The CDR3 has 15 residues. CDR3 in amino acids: CASGGLAGPSETQYF. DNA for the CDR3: TGTGCCAGCGGGGGACTAGCGGGGCCAAGCGAGACCCAGTACTTC.

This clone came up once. CDR3 DNA: TGCGCCAGCAGCCAAACTACAGGGGAAGAGACCCAGTACTTC. It encodes CASSQTTGEETQYF. This chain uses TRBV5-1 with TRBJ2-5; 7 bases match TRBD1. Germline V gene lookup returns CDR1 SGHRS and CDR2 YFSETQ. This CDR3 has 14 residues. V lost 4 bases and J lost 3; bases outside the gene matches: 6.

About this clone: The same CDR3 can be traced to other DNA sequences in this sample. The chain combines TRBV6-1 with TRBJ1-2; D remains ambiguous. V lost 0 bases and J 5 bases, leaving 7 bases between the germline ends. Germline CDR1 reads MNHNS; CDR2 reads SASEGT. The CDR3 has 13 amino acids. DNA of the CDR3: TGTGCCAGCAGTGAAGCTGGAGGATATGGCTACACCTTC. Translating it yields CASSEAGGYGYTF.

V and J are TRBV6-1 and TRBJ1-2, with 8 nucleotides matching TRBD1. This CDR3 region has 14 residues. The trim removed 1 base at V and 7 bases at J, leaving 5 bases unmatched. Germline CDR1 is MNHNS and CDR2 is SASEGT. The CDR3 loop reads CASSEGQGFSGYTF. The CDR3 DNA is TGTGCCAGCAGTGAAGGACAGGGGTTTAGTGGCTACACCTTC.

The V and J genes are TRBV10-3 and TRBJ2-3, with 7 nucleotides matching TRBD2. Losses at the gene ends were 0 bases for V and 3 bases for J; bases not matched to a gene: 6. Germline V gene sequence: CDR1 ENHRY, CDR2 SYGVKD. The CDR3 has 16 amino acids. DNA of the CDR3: TGTGCCATCAGTGAGTCTGGGTCGGGGGGAACAGATACGCAGTATTTT. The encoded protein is CAISESGSGGTDTQYF.

The CDR3 region is CASSLGGTANYGYTF. CDR3 in DNA: TGTGCCAGCAGCTTAGGAGGGACAGCAAACTATGGCTACACCTTC. This chain connects TRBV7-2 to TRBJ1-2; the match to TRBD1 covers 7 bases. Germline CDR1 and CDR2: SGHTA and FQGNSA. V dropped 1 base and J dropped 2; count of bases not matched to a gene: 4. The CDR3 sequence is 15 residues long.